One and the same sample provided the 13 T cell receptor beta chains below, sequenced in a study of blood T cell repertoires in COVID-19. Libraries were prepared by immunoSEQ multiplex PCR; TCRdb keeps only in-frame clonotypes and omits some of them. The sample holds fewer than 200,000 clones, about 84% seen once. The specimen was peripheral blood. The receptor set was obtained from a human donor in a cohort sampled during active COVID-19.

The V gene is TRBV5-4, the J gene TRBJ1-2, with 9 bases aligning to TRBD1. Trimming removed 3 bases from V and 8 bases from J; junction bases left unmatched: 5. Germline V gives CDR1 SGHNT, CDR2 YYREEE (reference sequence). CDR3 length: 13 residues. This CDR3 is CASSWQTGGGYTF. The CDR3 coding sequence is TGTGCCAGCAGCTGGCAAACAGGGGGCGGCTACACCTTC.

The J gene is TRBJ2-1, the V gene TRBV6-5; perhaps TRBD2 as D (6 bases). The CDR3 runs to 13 residues. Germline V gene lookup returns CDR1 MNHEY and CDR2 SVGAGI. Trimming took 8 bases from V and 4 from J, leaving 12 bases between them. CDR3 region: CASGGNRYNEQFF. The CDR3 region has the DNA TGTGCCAGCGGAGGGAACAGATACAATGAGCAGTTCTTC.

The count of this clone is one. The J gene is TRBJ1-4, the V gene TRBV15; 9 bases align to TRBD1. The junction had 4 bases not matched to a gene; V was cut back by 2 bases and J by 6 bases. This CDR3 spans 15 amino acids. Per the germline V gene, CDR1 is LNHNV and CDR2 is YYDKDF (reference sequence). The CDR3 protein is CATSRRDREDEKLFF. The CDR3 nucleotides read TGTGCCACCAGCAGAAGGGACAGGGAGGATGAAAAACTGTTTTTT.

The chain uses TRBV3-1 (or the pseudogene TRBV3-2) and TRBJ2-7, with TRBD2 identical over 9 bases. Germline V gene lookup returns CDR1 LGHDT and CDR2 YNNKEL (reference sequence). This CDR3 is 14 amino acids long. Trimming took 7 bases from V and 0 from J; bases not matched to a gene: 4. The CDR3: CASTLTSGSYEQYF. The CDR3 DNA reads as TGTGCCAGCACTCTGACTAGCGGCTCCTACGAGCAGTACTTC.

The chain uses TRBV23-1 and TRBJ1-2, with 9 bases aligning to TRBD1. TRBV23-1 belongs to the ORF category, with a function that is uncertain. With 2 bases clipped from V and 4 bases from J, the junction kept 20 bases outside the gene matches. This CDR3 contains 20 residues. The CDR3 protein is CASSQLRDRDLKTPFYGYTF. For the CDR3, the DNA is TGCGCCAGCAGTCAACTCCGGGACAGGGACCTAAAAACTCCCTTCTATGGCTACACCTTC.

The chain uses TRBV19 and TRBJ2-7; TRBD1 agrees at 9 bases. The CDR3 covers 16 residues. With V trimmed by 5 bases and J by 0 bases, 8 bases remained unmatched. Per germline, CDR1 LNHDA and CDR2 SQIVND (reference sequence). The CDR3 region is CASSPGQGIPSYEQYF. The CDR3 nucleotides read TGTGCCAGTAGTCCAGGACAGGGGATCCCCTCCTACGAGCAGTACTTC.

A single count supports this clone. In DNA, the CDR3 is TGTGCCAGCAGCGGGGGAGGGACAGGCGAATCACCCCTCCACTTT. Its protein product is CASSGGGTGESPLHF. The V call is TRBV9, the J call TRBJ1-6; the match to TRBD1 covers 8 bases. CDR1 SGDLS and CDR2 YYNGEE come from the germline V gene. With 3 bases clipped from V and 10 bases from J, the junction kept 9 bases outside the gene matches. The CDR3 consists of 15 residues.

The chain couples TRBV9 to TRBJ2-1; 11 bases line up with TRBD2. The CDR3 extends over 16 amino acids. The J segment lost 5 bases and the V segment lost 5 bases, leaving 9 bases of the junction unmatched. CDR1 is SGDLS, CDR2 YYNGEE, per germline. For the CDR3, the DNA is TGTGCCAGCAGTGATACCGGGACTAGCGGCCACAATGAGCAGTTCTTC. It specifies CASSDTGTSGHNEQFF. Supplemented by reference TRBV9 and TRBJ2-1, the full variable domain reads DSGVTQTPKHLITATGQRVTLRCSPRSGDLSVYWYQQSLDQGLQFLIQYYNGEERAKGNILERFSAQQFPDLHSELNLSSLELGDSALYFCASSDTGTSGHNEQFFGPGTRLTVL.

V is TRBV5-1 and J is TRBJ2-4; tentatively, D is TRBD2 (6 bases). Trimming shortened V by 5 bases and J by 5 bases, and 17 bases separated the two germline ends. The CDR3 runs 15 residues. Germline CDR1 reads SGHRS; CDR2 reads YFSETQ. CDR3 in DNA: TGCGCCAGCAGTCTAGGGACTCCGGGGGAAAACATTCAGTACTTC. It codes for CASSLGTPGENIQYF.

The gene calls are TRBV2 and TRBJ1-2; 7 bases agree with TRBD1. The V segment lost 7 bases and the J segment 3 bases; nucleotides outside the gene matches: 8. The CDR3 covers 14 residues. Germline V gene sequence: CDR1 SNHLY, CDR2 FYNNEI. The CDR3 protein is CASTLPGQHYGYTF. CDR3 sequence (DNA): TGTGCCAGCACTCTACCGGGACAGCACTATGGCTACACCTTC.

The count of this clone is one. This chain joins TRBV11-3 and TRBJ1-1; tentative D call: TRBD1 (5 bases). The germline V and J ends were trimmed by 3 bases and 1 base, with 6 bases remaining between them. Germline V gene data show CDR1 as SGHNT and CDR2 as YENEEA. The CDR3 is 13 residues long. The CDR3 DNA sequence: TGTGCCAGCAGCTTCGGGGGGAACACTGAAGCTTTCTTT. Translating gives CASSFGGNTEAFF.

The chain employs TRBV15 and TRBJ1-5, with D possibly TRBD1 on 5 matching bases. From germline, CDR1 is LNHNV and CDR2 YYDKDF (reference sequence). V shed 8 bases and J shed 4 bases, with 27 bases lying between them. CDR3 size: 18 residues. The CDR3 loop reads CATPVPSGSGVVNQPQHF. CDR3 in DNA: TGTGCCACCCCAGTGCCCTCTGGGTCGGGGGTCGTGAATCAGCCCCAGCATTTT.

The chain carries TRBV24-1 and TRBJ1-4; perhaps TRBD1 as D (6 bases). Trimming pared 3 bases from V and 4 bases from J, leaving 14 bases between. The CDR3 is made up of 16 amino acids. Germline-derived CDR1 and CDR2 are KGHDR and SFDVKD. CDR3 region: CATSDPQDRSNEKLFF. As DNA, the CDR3 is TGTGCCACCAGTGATCCACAGGACAGAAGTAATGAAAAACTGTTTTTT.